The text below deals with one T cell receptor beta chain. What it recognizes is unknown. The sample comes from a study of a mutant IDH1 vaccine in newly diagnosed glioma. Profiling relied on immunoSEQ multiplex PCR, and the TCRdb table lists in-frame clones only, not all of them. This table has 30,000 to 40,000 clones, 50% to 60% appearing once. The time point: week 5, during vaccination. Doses of 300 ug of mutant IDH1 20-mer peptide were given with topical imiquimod. The J segment lost 6 bases and the V segment lost 0 bases, leaving 3 bases of the junction unmatched. CDR3 length: 14 residues. In germline, CDR1 is MNHEY, CDR2 SMNVEV (reference sequence).

This TCR was recovered from a woman between 18 and 30 years old with glioma. Specimen: PBMCs, collected from a glioma patient whose treatment included an IDH1 peptide vaccine. The chain carries TRBV27 and TRBJ2-3, with 7 bases aligning to TRBD1. CDR3 DNA: TGTGCCAGCAGTTTATCAGGGGGCGCCGATACGCAGTATTTT. Residues: CASSLSGGADTQYF.